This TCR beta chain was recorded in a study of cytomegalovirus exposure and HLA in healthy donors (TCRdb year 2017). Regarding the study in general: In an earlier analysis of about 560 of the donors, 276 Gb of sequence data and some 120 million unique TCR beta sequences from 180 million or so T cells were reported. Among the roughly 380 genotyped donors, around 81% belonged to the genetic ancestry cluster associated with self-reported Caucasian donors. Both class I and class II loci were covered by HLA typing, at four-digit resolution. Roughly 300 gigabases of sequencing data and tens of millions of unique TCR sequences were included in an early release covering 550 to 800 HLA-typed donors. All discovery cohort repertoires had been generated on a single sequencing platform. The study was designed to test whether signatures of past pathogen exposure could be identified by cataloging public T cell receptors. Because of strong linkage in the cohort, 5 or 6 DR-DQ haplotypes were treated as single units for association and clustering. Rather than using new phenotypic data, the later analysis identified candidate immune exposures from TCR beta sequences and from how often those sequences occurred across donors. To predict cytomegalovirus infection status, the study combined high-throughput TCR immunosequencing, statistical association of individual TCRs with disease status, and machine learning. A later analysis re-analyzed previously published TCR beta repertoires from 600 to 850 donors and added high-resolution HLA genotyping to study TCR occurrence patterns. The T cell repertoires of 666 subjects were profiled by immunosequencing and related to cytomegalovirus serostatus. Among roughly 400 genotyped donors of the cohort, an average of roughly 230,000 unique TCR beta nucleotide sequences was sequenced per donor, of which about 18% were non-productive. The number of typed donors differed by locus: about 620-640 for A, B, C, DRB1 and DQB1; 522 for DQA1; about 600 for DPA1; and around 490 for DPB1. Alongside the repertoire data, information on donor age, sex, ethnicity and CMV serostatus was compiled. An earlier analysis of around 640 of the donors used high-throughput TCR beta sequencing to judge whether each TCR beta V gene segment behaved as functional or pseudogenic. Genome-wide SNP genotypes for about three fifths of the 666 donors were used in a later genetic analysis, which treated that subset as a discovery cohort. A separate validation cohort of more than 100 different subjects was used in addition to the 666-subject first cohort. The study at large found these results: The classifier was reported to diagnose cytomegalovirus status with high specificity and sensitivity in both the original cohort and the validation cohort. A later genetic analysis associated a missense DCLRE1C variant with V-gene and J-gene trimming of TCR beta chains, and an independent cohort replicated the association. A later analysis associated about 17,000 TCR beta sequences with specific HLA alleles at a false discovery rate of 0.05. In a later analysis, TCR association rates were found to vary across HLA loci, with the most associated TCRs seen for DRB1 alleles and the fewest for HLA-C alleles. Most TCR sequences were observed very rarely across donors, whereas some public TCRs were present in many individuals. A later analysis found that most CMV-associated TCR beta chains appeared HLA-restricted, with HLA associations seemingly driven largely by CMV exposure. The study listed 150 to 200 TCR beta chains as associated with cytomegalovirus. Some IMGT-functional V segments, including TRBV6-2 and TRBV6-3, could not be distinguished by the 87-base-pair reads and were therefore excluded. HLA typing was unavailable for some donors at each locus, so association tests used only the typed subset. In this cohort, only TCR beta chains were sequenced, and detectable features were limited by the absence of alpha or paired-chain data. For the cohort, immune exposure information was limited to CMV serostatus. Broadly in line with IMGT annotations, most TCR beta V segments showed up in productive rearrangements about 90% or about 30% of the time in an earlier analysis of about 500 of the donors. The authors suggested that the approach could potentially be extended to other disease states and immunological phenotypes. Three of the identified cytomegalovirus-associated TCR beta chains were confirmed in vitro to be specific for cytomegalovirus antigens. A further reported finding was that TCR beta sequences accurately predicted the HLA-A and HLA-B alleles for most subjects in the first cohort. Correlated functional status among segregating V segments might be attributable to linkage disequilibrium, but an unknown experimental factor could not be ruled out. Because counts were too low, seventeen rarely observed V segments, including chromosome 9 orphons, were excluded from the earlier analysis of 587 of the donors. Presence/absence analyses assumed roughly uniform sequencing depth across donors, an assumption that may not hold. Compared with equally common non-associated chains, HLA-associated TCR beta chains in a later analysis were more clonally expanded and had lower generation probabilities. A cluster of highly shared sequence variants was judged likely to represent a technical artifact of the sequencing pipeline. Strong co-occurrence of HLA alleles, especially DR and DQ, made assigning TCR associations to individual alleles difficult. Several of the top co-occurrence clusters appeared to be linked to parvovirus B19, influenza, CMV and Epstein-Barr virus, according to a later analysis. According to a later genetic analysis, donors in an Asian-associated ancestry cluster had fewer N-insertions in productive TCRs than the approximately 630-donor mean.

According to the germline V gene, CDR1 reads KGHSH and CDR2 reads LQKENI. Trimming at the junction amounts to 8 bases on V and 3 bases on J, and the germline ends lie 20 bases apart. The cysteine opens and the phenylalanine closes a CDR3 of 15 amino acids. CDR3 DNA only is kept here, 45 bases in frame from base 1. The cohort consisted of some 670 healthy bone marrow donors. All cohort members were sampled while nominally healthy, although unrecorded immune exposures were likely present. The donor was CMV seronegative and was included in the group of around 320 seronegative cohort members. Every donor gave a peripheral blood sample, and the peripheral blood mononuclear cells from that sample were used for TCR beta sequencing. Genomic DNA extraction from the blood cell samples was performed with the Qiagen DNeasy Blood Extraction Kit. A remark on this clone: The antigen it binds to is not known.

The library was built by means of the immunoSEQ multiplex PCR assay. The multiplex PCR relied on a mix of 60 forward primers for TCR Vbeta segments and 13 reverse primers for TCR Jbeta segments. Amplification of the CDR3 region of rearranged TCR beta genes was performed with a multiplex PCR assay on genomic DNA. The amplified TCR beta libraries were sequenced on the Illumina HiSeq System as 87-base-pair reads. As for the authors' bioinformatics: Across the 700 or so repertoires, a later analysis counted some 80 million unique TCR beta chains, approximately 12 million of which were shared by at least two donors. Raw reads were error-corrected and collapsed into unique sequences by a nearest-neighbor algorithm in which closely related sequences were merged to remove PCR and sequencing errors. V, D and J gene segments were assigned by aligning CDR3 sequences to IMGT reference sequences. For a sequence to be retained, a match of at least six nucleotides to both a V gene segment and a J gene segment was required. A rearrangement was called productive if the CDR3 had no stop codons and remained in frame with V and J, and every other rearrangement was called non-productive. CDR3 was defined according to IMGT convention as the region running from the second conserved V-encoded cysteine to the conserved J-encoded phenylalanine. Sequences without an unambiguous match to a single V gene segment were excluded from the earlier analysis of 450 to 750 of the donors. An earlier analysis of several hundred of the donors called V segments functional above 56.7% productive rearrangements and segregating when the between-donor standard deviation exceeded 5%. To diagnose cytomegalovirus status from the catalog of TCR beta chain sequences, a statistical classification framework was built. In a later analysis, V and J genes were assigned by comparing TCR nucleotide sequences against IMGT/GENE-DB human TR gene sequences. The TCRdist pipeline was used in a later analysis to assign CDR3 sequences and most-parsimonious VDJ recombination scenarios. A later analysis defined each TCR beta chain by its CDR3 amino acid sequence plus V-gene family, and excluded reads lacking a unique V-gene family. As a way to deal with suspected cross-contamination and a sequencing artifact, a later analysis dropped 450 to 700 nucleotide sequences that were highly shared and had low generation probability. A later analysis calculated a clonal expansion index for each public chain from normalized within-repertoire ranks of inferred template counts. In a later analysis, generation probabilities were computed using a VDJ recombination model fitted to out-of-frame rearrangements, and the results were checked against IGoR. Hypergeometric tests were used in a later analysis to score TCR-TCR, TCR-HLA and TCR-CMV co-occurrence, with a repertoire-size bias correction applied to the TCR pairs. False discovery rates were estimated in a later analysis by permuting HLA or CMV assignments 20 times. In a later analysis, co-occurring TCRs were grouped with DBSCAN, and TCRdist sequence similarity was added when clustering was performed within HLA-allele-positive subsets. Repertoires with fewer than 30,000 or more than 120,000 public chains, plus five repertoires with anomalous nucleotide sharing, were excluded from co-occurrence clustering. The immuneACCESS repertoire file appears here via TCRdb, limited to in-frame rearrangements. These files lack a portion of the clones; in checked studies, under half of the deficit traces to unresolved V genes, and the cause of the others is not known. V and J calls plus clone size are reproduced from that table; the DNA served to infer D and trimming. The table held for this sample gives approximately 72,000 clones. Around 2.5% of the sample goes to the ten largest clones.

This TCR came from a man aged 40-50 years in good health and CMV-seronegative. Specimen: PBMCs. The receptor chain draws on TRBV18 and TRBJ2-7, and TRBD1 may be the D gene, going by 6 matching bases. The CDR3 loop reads CASAELEQGVYEQYF. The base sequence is TGTGCCAGCGCGGAGCTAGAACAGGGAGTCTACGAGCAGTACTTC.